This TCR beta chain was recorded in a study of blood T cell repertoires in COVID-19 (TCRdb year 2020). For the wider study: Collaborator samples came from the United States, Italy and Spain and covered acute and convalescent phases of COVID-19. The material from the prospective study consisted of cDNA or gDNA derived from T cells, B-cell-depleted T cells, or PBMCs. Deeply sampled blood TCRbeta repertoires from subjects exposed to, actively infected with, or recovered from COVID-19 were included in the dataset. A freely available public database, intended as a resource for researchers studying the immune response to SARS-CoV-2, is where the repertoires were released. The samples were drawn from two sources: the first 160 participants of the ongoing ImmuneRACE study, and fewer than 1,500 subjects contributed by 6 global collaborators. Nearly every sample came with metadata listing a de-identified subject ID, COVID-19 status, age in years and sex. HLA class I and class II types, where available, came from metadata supplied by the sample provider rather than from assay-based typing.

The immunoSEQ Assay, a bias-controlled multiplex PCR, was used to amplify TCRbeta CDR3 regions from genomic DNA. As for how the authors treated the data: The number of nucleated cells in each sample was estimated from the amplification of reference gene primers within the assay. To quantify the absolute abundance of each unique TCRbeta CDR3 rearrangement, sequence reads were collapsed and filtered. Productive Simpson clonality was computed per sample as the square root of Simpson's diversity index over productive rearrangements. TCRdb took over this immuneACCESS table, retaining in-frame rearrangements with V and J assigned. Such tables are incomplete; in checked studies, under half of the missing clones stem from an unresolved V gene, and the remainder is unexplained. V and J calls and clone size are those listed in that table; D and trimming were worked out from the DNA. The sample table contains 200,000 to 300,000 clones; only one count was recorded for roughly 88% of them. Of the sample, under 1.5% falls within the top ten clones.

Reading the germline V gene gives CDR1 KGHDR and CDR2 SFDVKD. Trimming removed 4 bases from V and 8 bases from J; the gene matches leave 15 bases unexplained. The CDR3 holds 16 amino acids from the cysteine to the phenylalanine. Only the CDR3 portion is preserved as DNA: 48 bases, with reading frame beginning at the first base. A remark on this clone: The clone's antigen remains unknown. Nothing much larger sits one base from this clone, and base qualities are not available.

Whole blood was collected in K2EDTA tubes by collaborating institutions according to the institutions' own protocols. For TCRbeta analysis, collaborators shipped samples in one of three forms: frozen whole blood, isolated PBMCs, or DNA extracted from either of those sample types. Study-level results and caveats: The quantity of clinical and demographic metadata differed by source and by participant and was supplied without curation.

Sequenced material: peripheral blood. The TCR was taken from a man at least 80 years old with acute or convalescent COVID-19. The chain is assembled from TRBV24-1 and TRBJ1-2; the central 7 bases match TRBD1. For the CDR3, the sequence is CATSDPRQGPFSGYTF. The sequenced DNA is TGTGCCACCAGTGACCCCCGACAGGGTCCGTTCTCGGGCTACACCTTC.